This T cell receptor (beta chain) was identified during a study of blood T cell repertoires in COVID-19 (dated by TCRdb to 2020 to 2022). General notes on the study: Collaborator samples came from the United States, Italy and Spain and covered acute and convalescent phases of COVID-19. The prospective study material was composed of cDNA or gDNA derived from T cells, B-cell-depleted T cells, or PBMCs. The dataset comprised deeply sampled blood TCRbeta repertoires from subjects exposed to, actively infected with, or recovered from COVID-19. A freely available public database, intended as a resource for researchers studying the immune response to SARS-CoV-2, is where the repertoires were released. The samples were drawn from the first 160 participants of the ongoing ImmuneRACE study and from 950 to 1,500 subjects provided by 6 global collaborators. The sample metadata nearly always contained a de-identified subject ID, COVID-19 status, age in years and sex. HLA class I and class II types, where available, came from metadata supplied by the sample provider rather than from assay-based typing. General conclusions and limits of the study: How much clinical and demographic metadata was included differed by source and by participant, and the metadata was provided uncurated.

A word on this clone: Its antigen specificity is not known. Base qualities are not provided; no much larger clone lies one nucleotide away.

The CDR3 sequence holds 17 residues, the cysteine and phenylalanine included. Only the CDR3 DNA stays, 51 bases, in frame from base 1. V sheds 0 bases and J sheds 6 bases, leaving 20 bases between their ends. Enrolling through a virtual design, the prospective study's participants ranged in age from roughly 18 to 89 years and lived across more than 20 United States geographic areas. In the prospective study, cohorts were assigned on the basis of participant-reported clinical history obtained from a screening survey and a study questionnaire. ImmuneRACE Cohort 3 recovered participants were defined by two consecutive negative NP/OP PCR tests, healthcare professional clearance, or symptom resolution. In the prospective study, whole blood, serum and a nasopharyngeal or oropharyngeal swab were collected from each participant by mobile phlebotomists. Prospective study participants could optionally give additional blood draws and questionnaires over a roughly 2-month period. Before DNA extraction, blood samples from the prospective study were shipped at room temperature or frozen.

TCRbeta CDR3 regions were amplified from genomic DNA using the immunoSEQ Assay, a bias-controlled multiplex PCR. The original pipeline was this. The number of nucleated cells in each sample was estimated from the amplification of reference gene primers within the assay. Sequence reads were collapsed and filtered to measure the absolute abundance of every unique TCRbeta CDR3 rearrangement. Productive Simpson clonality was computed per sample as the square root of Simpson's diversity index over productive rearrangements. What TCRdb holds here is the immuneACCESS table cut down to in-frame rearrangements. Part of the clones is not present; checked against another copy, under half of the missing clones reflect an unresolved V gene, and the others are unexplained. That table furnishes V, J and clone size, whereas the DNA furnished D and trimming. This sample gives approximately 300,000 clones in total; about nine tenths of them show up just once. The ten top clones hold 5.2% of the sample.

The sample comprised PBMCs or T cells enriched from blood (not recorded which). This receptor was taken from a man aged 60 to 69 who had recovered from COVID-19. The rearrangement combines TRBV23-1 with TRBJ1-1; the D segment could be TRBD1, given 6 matching bases. TRBV23-1 is assigned to the ORF class and has an uncertain function. The DNA sequence is TGCGCCAGCAGTCAATCTAAAAATCCATCAGGGGCCGCTGAAGCTTTCTTT. Protein translation: CASSQSKNPSGAAEAFF.